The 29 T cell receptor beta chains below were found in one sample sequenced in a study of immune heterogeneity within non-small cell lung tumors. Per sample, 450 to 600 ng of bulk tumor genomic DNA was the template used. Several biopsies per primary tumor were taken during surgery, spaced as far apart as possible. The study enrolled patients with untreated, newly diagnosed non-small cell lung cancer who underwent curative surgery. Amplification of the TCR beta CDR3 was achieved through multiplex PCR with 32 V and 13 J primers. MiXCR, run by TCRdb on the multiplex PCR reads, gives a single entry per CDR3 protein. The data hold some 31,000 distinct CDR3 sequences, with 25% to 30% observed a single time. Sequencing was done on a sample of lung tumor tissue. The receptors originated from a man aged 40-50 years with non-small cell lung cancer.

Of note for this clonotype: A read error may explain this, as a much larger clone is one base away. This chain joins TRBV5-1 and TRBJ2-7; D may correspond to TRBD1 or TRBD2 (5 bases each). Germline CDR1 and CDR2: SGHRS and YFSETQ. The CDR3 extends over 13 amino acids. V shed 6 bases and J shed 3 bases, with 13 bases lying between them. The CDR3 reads CASTMGRDYEQYF. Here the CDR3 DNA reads TGCGCCAGCACCATGGGACGTGACTACGAGCAGTACTTC.

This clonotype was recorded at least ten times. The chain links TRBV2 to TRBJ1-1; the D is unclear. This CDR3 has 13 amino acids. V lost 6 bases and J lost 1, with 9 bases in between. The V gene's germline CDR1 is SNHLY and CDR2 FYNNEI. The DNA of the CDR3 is TGTGCCAGCAGCACCGGGTCGAACACTGAAGCTTTCTTT. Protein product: CASSTGSNTEAFF.

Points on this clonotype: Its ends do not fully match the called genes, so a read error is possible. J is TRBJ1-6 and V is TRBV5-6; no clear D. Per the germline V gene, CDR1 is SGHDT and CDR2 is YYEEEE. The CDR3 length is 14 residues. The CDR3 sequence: CDSSLRSSNSPLHF. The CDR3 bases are TGTGACAGCAGCCTACGGTCCAGTAATTCACCCCTCCACTTT.

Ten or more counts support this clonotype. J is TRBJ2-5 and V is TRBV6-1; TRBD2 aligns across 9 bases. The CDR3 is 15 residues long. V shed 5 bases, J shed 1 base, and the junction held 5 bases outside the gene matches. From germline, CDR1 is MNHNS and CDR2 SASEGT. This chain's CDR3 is CASSYAGGSQETQYF. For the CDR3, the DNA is TGTGCCAGCAGTTACGCGGGAGGGTCCCAAGAGACCCAGTACTTC.

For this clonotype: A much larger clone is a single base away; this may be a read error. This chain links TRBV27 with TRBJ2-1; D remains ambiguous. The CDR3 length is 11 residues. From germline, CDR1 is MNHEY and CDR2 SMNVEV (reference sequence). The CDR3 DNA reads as TGTGCCAGCAGAAGTCGCAATGACCAGTTCTTC. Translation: CASRSRNDQFF.

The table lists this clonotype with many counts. The CDR3 loop is CASSPGASTDTQYF. DNA for the CDR3: TGTGCCAGCAGCCCAGGGGCTAGCACAGATACGCAGTATTTT. This chain links TRBV11-2 with TRBJ2-3; TRBD1 might be the D (6 bases). This CDR3 contains 14 residues. Germline CDR1 reads SGHAT; CDR2 reads FQNNGV. Trimming took off 5 bases at V and 0 bases at J, with 9 bases between the two ends.

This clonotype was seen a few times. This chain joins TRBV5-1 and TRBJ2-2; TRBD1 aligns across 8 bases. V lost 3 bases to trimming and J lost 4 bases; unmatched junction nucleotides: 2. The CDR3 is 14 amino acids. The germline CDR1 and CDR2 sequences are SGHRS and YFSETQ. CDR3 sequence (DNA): TGCGCCAGCAGCTACAGGGGGGTCACCGGGGAGCTGTTTTTT. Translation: CASSYRGVTGELFF.

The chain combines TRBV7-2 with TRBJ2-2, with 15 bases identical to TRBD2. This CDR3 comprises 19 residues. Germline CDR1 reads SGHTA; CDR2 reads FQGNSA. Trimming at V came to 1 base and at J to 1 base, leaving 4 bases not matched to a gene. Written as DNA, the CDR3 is TGTGCCAGCAGCTTAGTGGAGGGACTAGCGGGAGGGAACACCGGGGAGCTGTTTTTT. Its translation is CASSLVEGLAGGNTGELFF.

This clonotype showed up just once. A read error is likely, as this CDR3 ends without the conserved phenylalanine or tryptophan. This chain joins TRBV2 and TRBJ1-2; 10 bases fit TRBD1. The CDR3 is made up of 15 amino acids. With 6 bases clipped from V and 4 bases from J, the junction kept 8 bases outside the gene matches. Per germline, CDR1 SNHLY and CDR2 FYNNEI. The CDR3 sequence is CASRPTGQGLYGYTL. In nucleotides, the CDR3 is TGTGCCAGCAGGCCGACGGGACAGGGGCTCTATGGCTACACCTTG.

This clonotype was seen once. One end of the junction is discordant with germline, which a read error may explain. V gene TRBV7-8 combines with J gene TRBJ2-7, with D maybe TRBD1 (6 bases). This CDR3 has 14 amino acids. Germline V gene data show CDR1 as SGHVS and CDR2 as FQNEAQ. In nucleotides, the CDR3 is TGTGCAAGCAGCCGACAGGCCGACTCCTACGAGCAGTACTTC. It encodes CASSRQADSYEQYF.

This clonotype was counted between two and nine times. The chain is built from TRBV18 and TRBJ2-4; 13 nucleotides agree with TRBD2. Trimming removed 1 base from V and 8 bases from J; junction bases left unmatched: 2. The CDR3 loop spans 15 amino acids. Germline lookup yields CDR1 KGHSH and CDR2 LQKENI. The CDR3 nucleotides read TGTGCCAGCTCACCACGGACTAGCGGGAGAGACATTCAGTACTTC. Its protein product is CASSPRTSGRDIQYF.

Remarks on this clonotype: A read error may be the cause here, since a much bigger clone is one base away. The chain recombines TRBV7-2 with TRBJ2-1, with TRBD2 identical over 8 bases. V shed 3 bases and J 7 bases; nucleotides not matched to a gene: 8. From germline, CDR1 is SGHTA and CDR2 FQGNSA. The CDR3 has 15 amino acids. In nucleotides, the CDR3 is TGTGCCAGCAGCTTCAGGACTAGCTACGAGAATGAGCAGTTCTTC. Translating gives CASSFRTSYENEQFF. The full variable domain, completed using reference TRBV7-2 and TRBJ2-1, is GAGVSQSPSNKVTEKGKDVELRCDPISGHTALYWYRQSLGQGLEFLIYFQGNSAPDKSGLPSDRFSAERTGGSVSTLTIQRTQQEDSAVYLCASSFRTSYENEQFFGPGTRLTVL.

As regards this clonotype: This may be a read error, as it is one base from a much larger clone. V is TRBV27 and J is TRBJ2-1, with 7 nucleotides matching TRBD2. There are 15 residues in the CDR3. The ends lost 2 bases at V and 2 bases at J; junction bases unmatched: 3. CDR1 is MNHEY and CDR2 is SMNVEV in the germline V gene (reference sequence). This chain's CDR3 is CASSLTGGPYNEQFF. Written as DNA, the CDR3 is TGTGCCAGCAGTTTAACGGGAGGCCCCTACAATGAGCAGTTCTTC.

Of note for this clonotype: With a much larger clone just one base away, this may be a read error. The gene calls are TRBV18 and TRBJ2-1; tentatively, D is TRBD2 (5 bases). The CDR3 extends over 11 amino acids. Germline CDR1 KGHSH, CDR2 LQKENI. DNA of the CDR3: TGTGCCAGCTCAGGGAGCGATGAGCAGTCCTTC. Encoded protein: CASSGSDEQSF.

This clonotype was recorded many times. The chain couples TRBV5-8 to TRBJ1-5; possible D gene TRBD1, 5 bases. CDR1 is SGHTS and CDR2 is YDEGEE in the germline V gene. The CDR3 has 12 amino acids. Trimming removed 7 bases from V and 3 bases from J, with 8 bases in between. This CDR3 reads CASQGANQPQHF. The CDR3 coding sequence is TGTGCCAGCCAGGGAGCCAATCAGCCCCAGCATTTT.

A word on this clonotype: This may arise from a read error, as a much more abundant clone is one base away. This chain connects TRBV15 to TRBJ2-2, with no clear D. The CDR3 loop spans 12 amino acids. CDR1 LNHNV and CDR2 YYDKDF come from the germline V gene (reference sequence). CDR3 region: CSTTSAGSELFF. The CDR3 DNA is TGTTCCACCACCTCGGCAGGTTCTGAGCTGTTTTTT.

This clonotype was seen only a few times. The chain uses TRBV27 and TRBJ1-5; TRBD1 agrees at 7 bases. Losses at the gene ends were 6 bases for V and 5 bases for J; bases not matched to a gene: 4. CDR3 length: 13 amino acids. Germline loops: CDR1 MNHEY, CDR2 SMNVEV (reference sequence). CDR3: CASSRGTDQPQHF. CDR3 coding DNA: TGTGCCAGCAGCCGAGGGACAGATCAGCCCCAGCATTTT.

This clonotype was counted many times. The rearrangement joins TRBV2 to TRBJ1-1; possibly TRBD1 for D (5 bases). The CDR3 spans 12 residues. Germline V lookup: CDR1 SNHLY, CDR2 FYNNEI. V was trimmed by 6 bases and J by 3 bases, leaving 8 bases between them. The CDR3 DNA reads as TGTGCCAGCAGCAGGGAGGACACTGAAGCTTTCTTT. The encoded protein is CASSREDTEAFF. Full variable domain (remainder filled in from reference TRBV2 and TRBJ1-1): EPEVTQTPSHQVTQMGQEVILRCVPISNHLYFYWYRQILGQKVEFLVSFYNNEISEKSEIFDDQFSVERPDGSNFTLKIRSTKLEDSAMYFCASSREDTEAFFGQGTRLTVV.

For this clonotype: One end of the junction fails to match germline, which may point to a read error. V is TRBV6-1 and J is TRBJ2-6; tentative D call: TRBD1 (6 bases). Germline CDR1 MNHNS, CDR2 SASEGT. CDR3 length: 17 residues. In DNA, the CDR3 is TGTGCCAGCAGCCATCAAGTAGGGGGATCTGGGGCCAAAGTCCTGACTTTC. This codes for CASSHQVGGSGAKVLTF.

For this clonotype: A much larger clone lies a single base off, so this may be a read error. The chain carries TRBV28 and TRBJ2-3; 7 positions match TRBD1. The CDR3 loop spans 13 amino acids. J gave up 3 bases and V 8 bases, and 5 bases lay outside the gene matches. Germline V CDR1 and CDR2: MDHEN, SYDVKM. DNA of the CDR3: TGTGCCAGCCTTAGACAGGGAACAGATACGCAGTATTTT. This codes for CASLRQGTDTQYF.

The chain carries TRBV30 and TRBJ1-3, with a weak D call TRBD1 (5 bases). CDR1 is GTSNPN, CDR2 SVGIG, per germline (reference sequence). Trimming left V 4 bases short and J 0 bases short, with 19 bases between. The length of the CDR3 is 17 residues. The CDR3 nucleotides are TGTGCCTGGATTGTACGGGGCAGGCCCTTCTCTGGAAACACCATATATTTT. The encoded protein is CAWIVRGRPFSGNTIYF.

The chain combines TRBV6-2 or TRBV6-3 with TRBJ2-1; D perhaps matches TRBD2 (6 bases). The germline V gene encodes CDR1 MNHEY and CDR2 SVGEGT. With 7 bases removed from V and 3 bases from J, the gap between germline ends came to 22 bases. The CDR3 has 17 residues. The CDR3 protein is CASIINMGLGNYNEQFF. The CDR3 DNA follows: TGTGCCAGCATTATTAATATGGGACTCGGGAACTACAATGAGCAGTTCTTC.

This CDR3 is CASSPGWGTGVSNQPQHF. The CDR3 region has the DNA TGTGCCAGCAGCCCTGGATGGGGGACAGGGGTGAGCAATCAGCCCCAGCATTTT. The genes are TRBV7-2 and TRBJ1-5; the match to TRBD1 covers 10 bases. Per the germline V gene, CDR1 is SGHTA and CDR2 is FQGNSA. The CDR3 loop spans 18 amino acids. Trimming cost V 5 bases and J 1 base; bases outside gene matches: 11.

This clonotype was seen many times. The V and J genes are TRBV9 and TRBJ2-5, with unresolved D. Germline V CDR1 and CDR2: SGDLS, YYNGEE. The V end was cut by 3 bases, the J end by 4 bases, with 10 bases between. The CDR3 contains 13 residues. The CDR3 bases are TGTGCCAGCAGCGGCAGCGTCGGAGAGACCCAGTACTTC. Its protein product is CASSGSVGETQYF.

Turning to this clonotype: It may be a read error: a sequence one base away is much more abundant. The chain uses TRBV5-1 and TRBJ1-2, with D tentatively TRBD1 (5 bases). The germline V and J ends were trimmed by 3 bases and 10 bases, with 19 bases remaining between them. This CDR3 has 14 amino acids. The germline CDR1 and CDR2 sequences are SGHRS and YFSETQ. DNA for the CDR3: TGCGCCAGCAGCTCCGAGGCGGGGGTTTTCGTCTACACCTTC. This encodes CASSSEAGVFVYTF.

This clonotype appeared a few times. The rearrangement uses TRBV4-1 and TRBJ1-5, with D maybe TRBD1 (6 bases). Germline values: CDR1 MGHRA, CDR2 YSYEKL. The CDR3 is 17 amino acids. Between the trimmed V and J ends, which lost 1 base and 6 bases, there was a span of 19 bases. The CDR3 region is CASSQVSPAEGGQPQHF. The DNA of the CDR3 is TGCGCCAGCAGCCAAGTTTCTCCCGCGGAGGGGGGTCAGCCCCAGCATTTT.

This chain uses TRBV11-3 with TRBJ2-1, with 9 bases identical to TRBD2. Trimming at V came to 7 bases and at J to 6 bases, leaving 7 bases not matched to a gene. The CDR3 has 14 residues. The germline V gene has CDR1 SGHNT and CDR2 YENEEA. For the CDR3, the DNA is TGTGCCAGCACCCCTAATAGCGGGAGCAATGAGCAGTTCTTC. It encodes CASTPNSGSNEQFF.

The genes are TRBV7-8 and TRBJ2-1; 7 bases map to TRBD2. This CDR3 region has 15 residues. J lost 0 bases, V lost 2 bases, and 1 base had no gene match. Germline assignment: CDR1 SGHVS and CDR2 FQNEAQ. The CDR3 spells CASSLSGASYNEQFF. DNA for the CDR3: TGTGCCAGCAGCTTAAGCGGGGCCTCCTACAATGAGCAGTTCTTC. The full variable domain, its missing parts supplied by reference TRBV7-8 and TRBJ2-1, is GAGVSQSPRYKVAKRGQDVALRCDPISGHVSLFWYQQALGQGPEFLTYFQNEAQLDKSGLPSDRFFAERPEGSVSTLKIQRTQQEDSAVYLCASSLSGASYNEQFFGPGTRLTVL.

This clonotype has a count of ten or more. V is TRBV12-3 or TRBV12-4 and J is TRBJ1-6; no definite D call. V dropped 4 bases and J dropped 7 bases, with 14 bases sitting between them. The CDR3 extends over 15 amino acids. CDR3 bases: TGTGCCAGCAGTTGGGTGGCGGGGAGGAATTCACCCCTCCACTTT. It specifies CASSWVAGRNSPLHF.